The T cell receptor (beta chain) under discussion was sequenced for a study of cytomegalovirus exposure and HLA in healthy donors. The study, taken as a whole, reports: In a later analysis, TCR beta V- and J-gene trimming showed a link to a missense DCLRE1C variant. In vitro testing confirmed a few CMV-associated chains as specific for CMV antigens. Usually a TCR sequence was rare, but some public TCRs were found in many donors.

With 60 Vbeta and 13 Jbeta primers, the PCR was carried out. Profiling relied on immunoSEQ multiplex PCR, and the TCRdb table lists in-frame clones only, not all of them. The sample consists of about 150,000 clones, under 90% of them appearing once. A note on this clone: Its antigen is not known.

Germline lookup yields CDR1 ENHRY and CDR2 SYGVKD. The V segment lost 2 bases and the J segment 7 bases; nucleotides outside the gene matches: 4. The length of the CDR3 is 13 residues. The clonotype was recovered from a man aged 25 to 40 in good health and CMV-seropositive. Material: PBMCs. This sequence joins TRBV10-3 and TRBJ2-7; 8 nucleotides line up with TRBD1. The DNA for the CDR3 is TGTGCCATCAGTGAGAACAGGGGGTGGGAGCAGTACTTC. As protein: CAISENRGWEQYF.